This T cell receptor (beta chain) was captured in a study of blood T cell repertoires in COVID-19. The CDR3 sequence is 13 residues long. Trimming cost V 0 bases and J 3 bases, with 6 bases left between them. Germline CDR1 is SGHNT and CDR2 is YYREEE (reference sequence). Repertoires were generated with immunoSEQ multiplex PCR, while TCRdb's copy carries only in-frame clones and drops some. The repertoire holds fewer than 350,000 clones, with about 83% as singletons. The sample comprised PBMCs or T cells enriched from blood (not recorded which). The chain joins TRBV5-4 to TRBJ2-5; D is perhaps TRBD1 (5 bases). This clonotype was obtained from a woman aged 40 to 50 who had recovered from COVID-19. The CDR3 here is CASSLVTEETQYF. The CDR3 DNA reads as TGTGCCAGCAGCTTGGTGACAGAAGAGACCCAGTACTTC.